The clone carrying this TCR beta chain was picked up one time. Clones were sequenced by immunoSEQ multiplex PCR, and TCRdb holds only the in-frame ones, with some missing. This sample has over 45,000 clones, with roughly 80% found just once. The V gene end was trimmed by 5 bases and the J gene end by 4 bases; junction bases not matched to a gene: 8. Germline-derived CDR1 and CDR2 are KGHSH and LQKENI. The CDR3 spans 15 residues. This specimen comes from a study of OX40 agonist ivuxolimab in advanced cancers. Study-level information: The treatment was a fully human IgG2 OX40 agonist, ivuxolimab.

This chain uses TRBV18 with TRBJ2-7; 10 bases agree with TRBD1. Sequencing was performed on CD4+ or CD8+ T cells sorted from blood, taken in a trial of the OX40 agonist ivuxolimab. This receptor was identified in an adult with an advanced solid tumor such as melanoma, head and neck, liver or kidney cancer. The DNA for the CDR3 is TGTGCCAGCTCAACAGAGACAGGGGGCTTATACGAGCAGTACTTC. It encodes CASSTETGGLYEQYF.